The clone carrying this TCR beta chain was seen more than once but under ten times. Its antigen is as yet unknown. The data belong to a study of beta chain features in type 1 diabetes. Study results and caveats: Reduced insertions and increased deletions marked VDJ junctions in type 1 diabetes patients.

The CDR3 loop spans 15 amino acids. CDR1 is MNHEY and CDR2 is SVGAGI in the germline V gene. V lost 6 bases, J lost 1 base, and 4 bases stayed unmatched. Sequencing targeted expressed TCRB transcripts, as all isolated RNA had been reverse transcribed. Profiled with immunoSEQ multiplex PCR; TCRdb holds only in-frame clones, not every one. The data contain 200,000 to 250,000 clones, 9% to 10% of them singletons. This sequence was found in a woman under 30 in good health. The sample comprised naive CD4+ T cells from blood. The V gene is TRBV6-5, the J gene TRBJ2-2; 8 bases agree with TRBD1. CDR3 amino acids: CASSRGTGNTGELFF. The CDR3 bases are TGTGCCAGCAGCCGCGGGACAGGGAACACCGGGGAGCTGTTTTTT.